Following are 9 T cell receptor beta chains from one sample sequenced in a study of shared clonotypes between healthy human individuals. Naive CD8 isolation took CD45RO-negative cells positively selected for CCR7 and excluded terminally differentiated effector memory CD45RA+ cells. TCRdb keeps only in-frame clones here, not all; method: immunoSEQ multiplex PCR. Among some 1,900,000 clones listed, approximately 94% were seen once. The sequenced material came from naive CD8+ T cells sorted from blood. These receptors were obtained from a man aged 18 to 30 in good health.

The CDR3 region is CASSYDRGLEQYF. The CDR3 nucleotides read TGTGCCAGCAGCTACGACAGGGGGCTCGAGCAGTACTTC. The V call is TRBV11-2, the J call TRBJ2-7; 10 positions match TRBD1. The junction had 3 bases not matched to a gene; V was cut back by 4 bases and J by 6 bases. Germline loops: CDR1 SGHAT, CDR2 FQNNGV. The CDR3 has 13 amino acids.

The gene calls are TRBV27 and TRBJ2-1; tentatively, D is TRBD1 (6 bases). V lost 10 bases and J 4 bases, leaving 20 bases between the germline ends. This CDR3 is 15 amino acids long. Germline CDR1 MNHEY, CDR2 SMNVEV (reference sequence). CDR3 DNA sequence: TGTGCCACAACCGCAGGGGCTGCAGGGTACAATGAGCAGTTCTTC. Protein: CATTAGAAGYNEQFF.

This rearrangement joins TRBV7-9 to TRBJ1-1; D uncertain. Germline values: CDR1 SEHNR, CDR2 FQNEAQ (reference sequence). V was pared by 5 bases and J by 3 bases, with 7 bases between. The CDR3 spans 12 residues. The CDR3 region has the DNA TGTGCCAGCAGCCCAGCGGACACTGAAGCTTTCTTT. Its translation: CASSPADTEAFF.

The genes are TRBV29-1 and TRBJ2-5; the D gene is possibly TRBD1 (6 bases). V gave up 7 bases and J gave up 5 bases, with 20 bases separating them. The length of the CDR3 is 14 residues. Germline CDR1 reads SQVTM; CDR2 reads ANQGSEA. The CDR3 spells CSGTDRLDGETQYF. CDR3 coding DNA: TGCAGCGGAACCGACAGGCTAGACGGGGAGACCCAGTACTTC.

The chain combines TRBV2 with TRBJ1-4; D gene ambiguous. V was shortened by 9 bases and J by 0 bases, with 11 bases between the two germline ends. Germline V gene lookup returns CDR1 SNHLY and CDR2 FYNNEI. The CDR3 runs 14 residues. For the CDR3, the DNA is TGTGCCAGTCATTTACCGGCAACTAATGAAAAACTGTTTTTT. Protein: CASHLPATNEKLFF.

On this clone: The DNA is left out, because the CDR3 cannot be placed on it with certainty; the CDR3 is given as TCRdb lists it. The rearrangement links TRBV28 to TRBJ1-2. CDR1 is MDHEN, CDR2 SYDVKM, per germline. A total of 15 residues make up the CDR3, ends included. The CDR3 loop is CASSFSSSGRGGYTF.

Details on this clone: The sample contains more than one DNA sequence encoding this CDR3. CDR3 residues: CASSLSQGSYNEQFF. CDR3 nucleotides: TGCGCCAGCAGCTTATCCCAGGGTTCCTACAATGAGCAGTTCTTC. The J gene is TRBJ2-1, the V gene TRBV5-1; the D gene is possibly TRBD1 (5 bases). The V gene's germline CDR1 is SGHRS and CDR2 YFSETQ. Trimming removed 2 bases from V and 1 base from J, with 10 bases in between. The CDR3 sequence is 15 residues long.

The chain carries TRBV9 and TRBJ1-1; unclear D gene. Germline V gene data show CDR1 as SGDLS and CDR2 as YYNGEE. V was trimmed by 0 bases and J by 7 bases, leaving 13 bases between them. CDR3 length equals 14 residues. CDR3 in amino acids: CASSVEGFGNEAFF. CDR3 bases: TGTGCCAGCAGCGTAGAAGGTTTCGGGAATGAAGCTTTCTTT. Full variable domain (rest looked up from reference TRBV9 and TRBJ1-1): DSGVTQTPKHLITATGQRVTLRCSPRSGDLSVYWYQQSLDQGLQFLIQYYNGEERAKGNILERFSAQQFPDLHSELNLSSLELGDSALYFCASSVEGFGNEAFFGQGTRLTVV.

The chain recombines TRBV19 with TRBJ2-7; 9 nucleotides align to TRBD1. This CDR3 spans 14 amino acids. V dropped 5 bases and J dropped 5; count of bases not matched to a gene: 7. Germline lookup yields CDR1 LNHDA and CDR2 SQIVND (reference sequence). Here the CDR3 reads CASSPRDRGDEQYF. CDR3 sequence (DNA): TGTGCCAGTAGTCCCCGAGACAGGGGGGACGAGCAGTACTTC.